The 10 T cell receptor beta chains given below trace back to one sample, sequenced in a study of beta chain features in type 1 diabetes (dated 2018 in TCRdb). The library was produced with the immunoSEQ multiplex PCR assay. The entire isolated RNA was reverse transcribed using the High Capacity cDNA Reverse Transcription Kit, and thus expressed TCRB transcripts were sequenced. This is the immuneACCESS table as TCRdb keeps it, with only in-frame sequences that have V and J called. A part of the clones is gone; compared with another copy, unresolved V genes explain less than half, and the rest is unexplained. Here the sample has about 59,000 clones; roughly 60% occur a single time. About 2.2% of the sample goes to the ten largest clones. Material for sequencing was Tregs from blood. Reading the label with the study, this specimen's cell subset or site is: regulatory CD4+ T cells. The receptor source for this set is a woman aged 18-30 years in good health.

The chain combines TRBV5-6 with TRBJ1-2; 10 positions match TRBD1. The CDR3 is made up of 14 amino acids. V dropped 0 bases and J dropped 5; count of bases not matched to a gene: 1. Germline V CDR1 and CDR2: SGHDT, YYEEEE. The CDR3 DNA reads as TGTGCCAGCAGCTTGGTGGACAGGGGGTATGGCTACACCTTC. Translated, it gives CASSLVDRGYGYTF.

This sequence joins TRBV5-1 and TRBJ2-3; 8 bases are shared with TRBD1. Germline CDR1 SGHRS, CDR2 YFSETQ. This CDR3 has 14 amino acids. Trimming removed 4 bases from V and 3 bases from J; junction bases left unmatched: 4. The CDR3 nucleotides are TGCGCCAGCAGCGCAGGACAGGGAACAGATACGCAGTATTTT. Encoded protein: CASSAGQGTDTQYF.

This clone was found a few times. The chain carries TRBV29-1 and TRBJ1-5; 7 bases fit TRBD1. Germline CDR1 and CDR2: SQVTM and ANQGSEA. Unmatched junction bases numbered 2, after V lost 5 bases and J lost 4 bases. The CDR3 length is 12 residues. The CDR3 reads CSVRQGNQPQHF. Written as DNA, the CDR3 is TGCAGCGTTCGACAGGGTAATCAGCCCCAGCATTTT.

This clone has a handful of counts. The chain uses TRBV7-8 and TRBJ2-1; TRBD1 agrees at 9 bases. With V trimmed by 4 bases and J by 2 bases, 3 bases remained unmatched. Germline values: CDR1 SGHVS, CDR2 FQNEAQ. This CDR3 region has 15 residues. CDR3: CASSYRQGAYNEQFF. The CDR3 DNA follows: TGTGCCAGCAGCTACCGACAGGGGGCCTACAATGAGCAGTTCTTC.

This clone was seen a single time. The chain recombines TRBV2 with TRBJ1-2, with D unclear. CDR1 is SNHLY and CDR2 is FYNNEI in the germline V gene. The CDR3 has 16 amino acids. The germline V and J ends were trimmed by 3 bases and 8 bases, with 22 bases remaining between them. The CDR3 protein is CASSDPPAAAWFGYTF. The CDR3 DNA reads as TGTGCCAGCAGTGACCCCCCCGCCGCGGCCTGGTTCGGCTACACCTTC.

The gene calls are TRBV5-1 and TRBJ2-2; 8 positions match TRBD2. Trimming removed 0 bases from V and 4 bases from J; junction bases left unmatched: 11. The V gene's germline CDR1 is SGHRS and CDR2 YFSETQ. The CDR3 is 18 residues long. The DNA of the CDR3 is TGCGCCAGCAGCTTGGCGAGGAGCGGGAGAGTCGTCACCGGGGAGCTGTTTTTT. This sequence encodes CASSLARSGRVVTGELFF. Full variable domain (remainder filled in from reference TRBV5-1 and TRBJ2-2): KAGVTQTPRYLIKTRGQQVTLSCSPISGHRSVSWYQQTPGQGLQFLFEYFSETQRNKGNFPGRFSGRQFSNSRSEMNVSTLELGDSALYLCASSLARSGRVVTGELFFGEGSRLTVL.

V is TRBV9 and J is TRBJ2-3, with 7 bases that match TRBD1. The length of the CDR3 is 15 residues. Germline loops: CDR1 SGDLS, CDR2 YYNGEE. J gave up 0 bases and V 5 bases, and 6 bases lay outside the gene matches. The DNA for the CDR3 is TGTGCCAGCAGTAATGAGGGACAGAGCACAGATACGCAGTATTTT. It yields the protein CASSNEGQSTDTQYF. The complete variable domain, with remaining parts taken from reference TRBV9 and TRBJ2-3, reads DSGVTQTPKHLITATGQRVTLRCSPRSGDLSVYWYQQSLDQGLQFLIQYYNGEERAKGNILERFSAQQFPDLHSELNLSSLELGDSALYFCASSNEGQSTDTQYFGPGTRLTVL.

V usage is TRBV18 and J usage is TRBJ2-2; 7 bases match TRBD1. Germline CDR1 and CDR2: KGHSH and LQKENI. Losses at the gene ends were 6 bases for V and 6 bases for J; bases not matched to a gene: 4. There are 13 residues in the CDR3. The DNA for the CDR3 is TGTGCCAGCTCGGCTGGACAGGCCGGGGAGCTGTTTTTT. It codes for CASSAGQAGELFF.

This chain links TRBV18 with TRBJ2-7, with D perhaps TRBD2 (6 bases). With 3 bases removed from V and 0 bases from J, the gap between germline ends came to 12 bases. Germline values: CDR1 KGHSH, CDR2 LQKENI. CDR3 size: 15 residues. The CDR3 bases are TGTGCCAGCTCACCGTCTGGACTAAGCTCCTACGAGCAGTACTTC. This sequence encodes CASSPSGLSSYEQYF.

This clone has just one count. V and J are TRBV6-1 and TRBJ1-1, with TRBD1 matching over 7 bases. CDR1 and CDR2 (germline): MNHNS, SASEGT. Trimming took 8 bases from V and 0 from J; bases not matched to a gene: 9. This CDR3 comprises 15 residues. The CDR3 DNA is TGTGCCAGCGGGAGACGAGGGGGCGTGAACACTGAAGCTTTCTTT. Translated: CASGRRGGVNTEAFF.